This TCR beta chain was recovered during a study of blood T cells in healthy people across ages. For the second PCR, which ran for 7 to 11 cycles, a sample-barcoded 5' primer and a J-beta primer mix were used. TCRdb re-called the 5' RACE reads with MiXCR, one entry per CDR3 protein. The sample records 730,000 or so distinct CDR3 sequences, approximately 40% being singletons. The V segment lost 4 bases and the J segment 4 bases; nucleotides outside the gene matches: 5. Germline CDR1 DFQATT, CDR2 SNEGSKA (reference sequence). The CDR3 is made up of 14 amino acids. The sequenced material came from blood. The rearrangement joins TRBV20-1 to TRBJ2-3; 10 bases map to TRBD2. This sequence originates from a man of 80 years or more in good health. CDR3 bases: TGCAGTGCTAAAGGGAGCGGGGGGGCAGATACGCAGTATTTT. Translation: CSAKGSGGADTQYF.